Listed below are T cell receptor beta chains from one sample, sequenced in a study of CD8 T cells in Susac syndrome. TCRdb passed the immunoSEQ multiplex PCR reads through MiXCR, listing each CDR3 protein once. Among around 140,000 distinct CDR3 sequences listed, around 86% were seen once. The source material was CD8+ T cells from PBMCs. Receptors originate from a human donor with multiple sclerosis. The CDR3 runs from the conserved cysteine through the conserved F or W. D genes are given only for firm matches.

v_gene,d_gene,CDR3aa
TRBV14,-,CASSPGGILTDTQYF
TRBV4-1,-,CASSQDQGYNQPQHF
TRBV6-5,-,CASSQRPQYF
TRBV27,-,CASSLRGNNNEQFF
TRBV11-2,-,CASSLVGSTGELFF
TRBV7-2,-,CASSPSGRKGTEAFF
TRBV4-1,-,CASSQPYLRDTLEDEAFF
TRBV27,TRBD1,CASSSRTGPQNIQYF
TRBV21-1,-,CASSKYSPASPWGLANEKLFF
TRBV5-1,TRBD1,CASSFTGGAEAFF
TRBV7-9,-,CASSLTGTYEQYF
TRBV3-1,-,CASSRRERRYNEQFF
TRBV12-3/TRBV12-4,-,CASSFKKGEYNEQFF
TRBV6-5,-,CASSYSSQTMNTEAFF
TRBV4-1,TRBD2,CASSHPNQKPSGSTDTQYF
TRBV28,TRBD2,CASSTFIASGDTDTQYF